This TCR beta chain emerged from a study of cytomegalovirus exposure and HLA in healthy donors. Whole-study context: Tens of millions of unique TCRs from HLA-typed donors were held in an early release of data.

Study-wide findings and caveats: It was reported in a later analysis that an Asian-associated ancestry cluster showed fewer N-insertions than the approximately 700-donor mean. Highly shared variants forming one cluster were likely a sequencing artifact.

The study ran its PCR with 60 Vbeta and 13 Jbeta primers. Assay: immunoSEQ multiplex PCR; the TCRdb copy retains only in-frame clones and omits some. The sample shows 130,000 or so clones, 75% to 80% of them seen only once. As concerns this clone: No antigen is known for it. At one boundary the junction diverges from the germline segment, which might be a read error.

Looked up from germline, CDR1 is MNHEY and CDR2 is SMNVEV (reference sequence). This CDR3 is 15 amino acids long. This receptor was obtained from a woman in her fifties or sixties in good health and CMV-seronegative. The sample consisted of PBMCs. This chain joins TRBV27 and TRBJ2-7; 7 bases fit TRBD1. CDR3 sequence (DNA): TGTGCCAGCAGTCCCACTGACAGGGTGGGCTACGATCAGTACTTC. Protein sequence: CASSPTDRVGYDQYF.